The text below deals with one T cell receptor beta chain. The antigen remains undetermined. This sample is part of a study of vaccination and CD4 T cells after COVID-19. Sequenced with the Oncomine TCR Beta short-read assay was DNA taken from cultured CD4+ T cells. Each CDR3 protein is one row after TCRdb ran MiXCR on the PCR reads. Counted here are 7,500 to 10,000 distinct CDR3 sequences, about 48% occurring once; the ten biggest clones make up 11%. The treatment was: roughly nine-day PBMC culture with coronavirus spike peptide pools or control peptides (ViraFEST assay). Prior to the COVID-19 pandemic (2011-2018), the unexposed donor's CD4+ T cells were collected. Once cultured about 9 days, CD4+ T cells underwent isolation by negative selection. Sequenced input: CD4+ T cells from blood, cultured in vitro. This receptor was obtained from a human donor in good health.

The CDR3 here is CASSERGSPYYGYTF. The DNA for the CDR3 is TGTGCCAGCAGTGAACGGGGTTCCCCATACTATGGCTACACCTTC. The rearrangement links TRBV6-1 to TRBJ1-2; D remains unclear. Germline assignment: CDR1 MNHNS and CDR2 SASEGT. The V end lost 2 bases, the J end lost 3 bases, and 13 bases lay between the germline ends. This CDR3 spans 15 amino acids.